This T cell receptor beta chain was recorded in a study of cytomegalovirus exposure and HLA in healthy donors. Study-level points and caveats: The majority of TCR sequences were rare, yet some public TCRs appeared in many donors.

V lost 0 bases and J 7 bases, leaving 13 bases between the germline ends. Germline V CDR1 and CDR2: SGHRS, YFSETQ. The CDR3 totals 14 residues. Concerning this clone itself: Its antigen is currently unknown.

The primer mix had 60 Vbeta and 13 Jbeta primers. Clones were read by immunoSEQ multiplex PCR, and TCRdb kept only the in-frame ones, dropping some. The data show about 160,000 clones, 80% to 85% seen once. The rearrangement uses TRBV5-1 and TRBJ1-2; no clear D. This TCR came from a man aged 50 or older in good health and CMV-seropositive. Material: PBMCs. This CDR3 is CASSLESGSVGYTF. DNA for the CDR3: TGCGCCAGCAGCTTGGAGTCAGGATCGGTTGGCTACACCTTC.